The text below deals with one T cell receptor (beta chain). This entry comes from a study of T cell changes during pregnancy in multiple sclerosis. Germline CDR1 GTSNPN, CDR2 SVGIG (reference sequence). The CDR3 loop spans 12 amino acids. V was pared by 4 bases and J by 2 bases, with 9 bases between. This table comes from immunoSEQ multiplex PCR, and its TCRdb copy is limited to in-frame clones, with some not included. The table shows some 40,000 clones, with approximately 94% occurring only once. This specimen was CD4+ T cells from peripheral blood mononuclear cells, taken in the second trimester of pregnancy. The receptor was isolated from a female donor with multiple sclerosis, enrolled in a pregnancy study. The V call is TRBV30, the J call TRBJ2-7; a weak D match, TRBD1 (6 bases). CDR3 residues: CAWNRDAYEQYF. DNA for the CDR3: TGTGCCTGGAACAGGGACGCCTACGAGCAGTACTTC.